This T cell receptor beta chain was recovered during a study of response to subunit inactivated influenza vaccine. The CDR3 consists of 14 residues. The germline CDR1 and CDR2 sequences are SGHRS and YFSETQ. The V and J ends lost 4 bases and 1 base respectively, with 11 bases between them. This clonotype was detected a few times. Using its own MiXCR run on the RT-PCR reads, TCRdb lists one record per CDR3 protein. The table records roughly 650,000 distinct CDR3 sequences, 15% to 18% of them present only once. The sequencing here drew on PBMCs from blood, taken about 11 days after vaccination. The receptor was derived from a man aged 50 to 60 who received an inactivated influenza vaccine. V is TRBV5-1 and J is TRBJ1-1; D ambiguous. In DNA, the CDR3 is TGCGCCAGCAGCCTCCAGTCTAGGAACACTGAAGCTTTCTTT. This gives the protein CASSLQSRNTEAFF.